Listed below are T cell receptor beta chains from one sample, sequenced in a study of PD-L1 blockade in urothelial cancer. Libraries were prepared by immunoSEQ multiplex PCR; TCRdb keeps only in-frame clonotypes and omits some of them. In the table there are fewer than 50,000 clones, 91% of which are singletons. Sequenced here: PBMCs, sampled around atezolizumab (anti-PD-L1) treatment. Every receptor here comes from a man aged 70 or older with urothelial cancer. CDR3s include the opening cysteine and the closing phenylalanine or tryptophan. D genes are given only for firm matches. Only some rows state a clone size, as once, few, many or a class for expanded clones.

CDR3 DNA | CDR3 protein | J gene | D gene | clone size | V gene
TGTGCCAGCAGCCTTGAGACCCAGTACTTC | CASSLETQYF | TRBJ2-5 | - | - | TRBV7-9
TGTGCCAGCAGTGACATGGGGGGGGGAGAGACCCAGTACTTC | CASSDMGGGETQYF | TRBJ2-5 | TRBD2 | - | TRBV9
TGTGCCAGTAGGGCGCAGGGGTCCGCTCCAGCCGGGGAGCTGTTTTTT | CASRAQGSAPAGELFF | TRBJ2-2 | - | - | TRBV19
TGTGCCAGCATTCAGCGGGAGGCGATCGGGGAGCTGTTTTTT | CASIQREAIGELFF | TRBJ2-2 | TRBD2 | once | TRBV6-1
TGTGCCAGCAGCGTAGTTAATTTCGATGAGCAGTTCTTC | CASSVVNFDEQFF | TRBJ2-1 | - | - | TRBV9
TGTGCCAGCAGTGATCGGGACAGGGGGCATTATGGCTACACCTTC | CASSDRDRGHYGYTF | TRBJ1-2 | TRBD1 | - | TRBV25-1
TGTGCCAGCGTGGGTGGAGGGACGGGACCTGAAGCTTTCTTT | CASVGGGTGPEAFF | TRBJ1-1 | - | - | TRBV6-1
TGTGCCAGCAGCTCCTTTCCAGACCTGGAGGGAGATACGCAGTATTTT | CASSSFPDLEGDTQYF | TRBJ2-3 | - | - | TRBV21-1
TGTGCCAGTAGTCGTCCGGGACAGCTTAATGAAAAACTGTTTTTT | CASSRPGQLNEKLFF | TRBJ1-4 | TRBD1 | - | TRBV19
TGTGCCAGAGGACAGAACACCGGGGAGCTGTTTTTT | CARGQNTGELFF | TRBJ2-2 | - | - | TRBV30
TGCGCCAGCAGCAGGCCTAGCGGGGGTTCCTACAATGAGCAGTTCTTC | CASSRPSGGSYNEQFF | TRBJ2-1 | TRBD2 | - | TRBV5-1
TGTGCCAGCAGCTTCAAGACAGGGGTGGTGGAGACCCAGTACTTC | CASSFKTGVVETQYF | TRBJ2-5 | TRBD1 | - | TRBV7-2
TGTGCCAGCAGCTATGGACTAAGCGGGACCTCCTACGAGCAGTACTTC | CASSYGLSGTSYEQYF | TRBJ2-7 | TRBD2 | once | TRBV7-3
TGTGCCAGCAGTGAAGGATTGGGACAGGGCCTAGAAGCTTTCTTT | CASSEGLGQGLEAFF | TRBJ1-1 | TRBD1 | - | TRBV6-1
TGTGCCAGCTCACCAAATACTCATCAAACCTCTGGAAACACCATATATTTT | CASSPNTHQTSGNTIYF | TRBJ1-3 | - | - | TRBV18
TGTGCCAGCAGCCCTACGGAGGGTCGGGAAAAACTGTTTTTT | CASSPTEGREKLFF | TRBJ1-4 | - | - | TRBV28
TGTGCCAGCAGCCTAGGGACTGCCCGAGACGAGCAGTACTTC | CASSLGTARDEQYF | TRBJ2-7 | - | - | TRBV7-2
TGTGCCAGCAGTTCTCCGGGACAGGGAGCCTACGAGCAGTACTTC | CASSSPGQGAYEQYF | TRBJ2-7 | TRBD1 | - | TRBV28
TGTGCCAGCACCCGAGGGACTCTCAACACCGGGGAGCTGTTTTTT | CASTRGTLNTGELFF | TRBJ2-2 | - | - | TRBV6-5
TGCGCCAGCAGCCCAGGCACAGGGTCGAACACCGGGGAGCTGTTTTTT | CASSPGTGSNTGELFF | TRBJ2-2 | - | - | TRBV5-1
TGTGCCAGTAGTATAGATCGGGACAGGGGGCGATTGGGCACTGAAGCTTTCTTT | CASSIDRDRGRLGTEAFF | TRBJ1-1 | TRBD1 | - | TRBV19
TGCGCCAGCAGAAGAGGGACAGGGGATTTGGGCCAGCAGTTCTTC | CASRRGTGDLGQQFF | TRBJ2-1 | TRBD1 | - | TRBV5-1
TGTGCCAGCAGTTCAGCCTGGGAACTAGCGGGTCAAGAGACCCAGTACTTC | CASSSAWELAGQETQYF | TRBJ2-5 | TRBD2 | once | TRBV28
TGTGCCAGCTCACCTCAGGGAGGGCACAATGAGCAGTTCTTC | CASSPQGGHNEQFF | TRBJ2-1 | TRBD2 | - | TRBV18
TGCGCCAGCAGCCAGGCGGGGACAGGGGCGGGCAATGAGCAGTTCTTC | CASSQAGTGAGNEQFF | TRBJ2-1 | TRBD1 | - | TRBV5-1
TGTGCCATCAATCGCGGACAGGGGAACACTGAAGCTTTCTTT | CAINRGQGNTEAFF | TRBJ1-1 | TRBD1 | - | TRBV10-3
TGCGCCAGCAGCTTATCCGGGAGGGAGGAAGGGGAGCTGTTTTTT | CASSLSGREEGELFF | TRBJ2-2 | TRBD2 | - | TRBV5-1
TGTGCCAGCAGTGAATACCGGGGGCCCCAGCATTTT | CASSEYRGPQHF | TRBJ1-5 | - | - | TRBV25-1
TGCGCCAGCAGCTTTACAGGGGGCGGAGGAGCTTTCTTT | CASSFTGGGGAFF | TRBJ1-1 | TRBD1 | - | TRBV5-1